This T cell receptor (beta chain) stems from a study of neurological immune-mediated disorders. Whole-study findings and limits: Phylogenetic grouping assigned the repertoires of 18 of 34 multiple sclerosis patients to one related-CDR3 cluster, which constitutes a possible signature.

CDR3 size: 15 residues. J was trimmed by 1 base and V by 9 bases; bases with no gene match: 2. The germline V gene encodes CDR1 ENHRY and CDR2 SYGVKD. The table lists this clonotype with many counts. Antigen: not known. Over 170 million TCR-beta sequences from 15-18 subjects came out of each sequencing run. TCRdb redid the calling of the 5' RACE reads with MiXCR, one entry per CDR3 protein. The table lists about 95,000 distinct CDR3 sequences, 3% to 4% of them singletons. The sequence derives from a young woman with multiple sclerosis. The sequencing sample was made of PBMCs. The gene calls are TRBV10-3 and TRBJ1-6; 11 nucleotides align to TRBD1. CDR3 sequence reads: CAIGTGGSYNSPLHF. CDR3 nucleotide sequence: TGTGCCATTGGGACAGGGGGATCCTATAATTCACCCCTCCACTTT.